This TCR beta chain was sequenced in a study of immune evolution from preneoplasia to lung adenocarcinoma. Germline values: CDR1 DFQATT, CDR2 SNEGSKA (reference sequence). The CDR3 is 10 residues long. Trimming pared 6 bases from V and 1 base from J, leaving 4 bases between. Sequencing used immunoSEQ multiplex PCR; TCRdb keeps in-frame clones, though not all of them. The data show about 5,000 clones, with around four fifths seen just once and less than 25% held by the top ten. This clonotype was obtained from an older donor with lung adenocarcinoma. The sequenced sample was FFPE adjacent normal lung tissue. This chain joins TRBV20-1 and TRBJ2-7; D is ambiguous. CDR3 DNA sequence: TGCAGTGCCGGTTCCTACGAGCAGTACTTC. It encodes CSAGSYEQYF.